These 7 T cell receptor beta chains came from one sample sequenced in a study of Tregs in tolerant kidney transplant recipients. TCRdb's table, derived via immunoSEQ multiplex PCR, lists solely in-frame clones and lacks some. The data contain 240,000 or so clones, approximately 83% of them seen just once; the ten biggest clones take up around 0.6%. Sequencing was performed on CD4+ T cells from blood. Every receptor here comes from a human donor in good health.

The V and J genes are TRBV5-1 and TRBJ1-6; D is unresolved. This CDR3 region has 17 residues. Germline loops: CDR1 SGHRS, CDR2 YFSETQ. V was cut by 0 bases and J by 0 bases, with 10 bases left in between. The CDR3 DNA follows: TGCGCCAGCAGCTTGGGGCCGTCAGGCTCCTATAATTCACCCCTCCACTTT. Translated, it gives CASSLGPSGSYNSPLHF.

Details on this clone: Since no conserved phenylalanine or tryptophan closes the CDR3, a read error is the likely cause. The rearrangement links TRBV18 to TRBJ1-5; 7 nucleotides agree with TRBD1. This CDR3 has 14 amino acids. Germline V lookup: CDR1 KGHSH, CDR2 LQKENI. V lost 10 bases to trimming and J lost 0 bases; unmatched junction nucleotides: 6. The CDR3 reads CATQQGNSNQPQHS. In DNA form, the CDR3 reads TGTGCCACTCAACAGGGGAATAGCAATCAGCCCCAGCATTCT.

V usage is TRBV5-1 and J usage is TRBJ2-5; D not resolved. This CDR3 contains 13 residues. Trimming took 5 bases from V and 1 from J, leaving 9 bases between them. From germline, CDR1 is SGHRS and CDR2 YFSETQ. CDR3 loop: CASRPDLQETQYF. For the CDR3, the DNA is TGCGCCAGCAGACCGGACCTCCAAGAGACCCAGTACTTC.

The chain links TRBV9 to TRBJ2-1, with D perhaps given as TRBD1 or TRBD2 (5 bases each). The CDR3 loop spans 15 amino acids. Trimming took off 2 bases at V and 10 bases at J, with 19 bases between the two ends. The germline V gene has CDR1 SGDLS and CDR2 YYNGEE. CDR3 loop: CASSVGVVATGEQFF. Written as DNA, the CDR3 is TGTGCCAGCAGCGTGGGGGTAGTGGCGACCGGGGAGCAGTTCTTC.

This rearrangement joins TRBV19 to TRBJ1-5; TRBD1 is a possible D gene (6 bases). V lost 4 bases and J lost 3, with 13 bases in between. This CDR3 has 15 amino acids. CDR1 is LNHDA, CDR2 SQIVND, per germline (reference sequence). The CDR3 nucleotides are TGTGCCAGTAGTAGACAACAGGGTTACAATCAGCCCCAGCATTTT. This translates into CASSRQQGYNQPQHF.

DNA for the CDR3: TGTGCCAGCAGTTTAGCCTACGAGCAGTACTTC. Translated, it gives CASSLAYEQYF. The chain carries TRBV28 and TRBJ2-7, with unresolved D. With 2 bases removed from V and 2 bases from J, the gap between germline ends came to 1 base. There are 11 residues in the CDR3. Germline V CDR1 and CDR2: MDHEN, SYDVKM. The whole variable domain, filled in from reference TRBV28 and TRBJ2-7, reads DVKVTQSSRYLVKRTGEKVFLECVQDMDHENMFWYRQDPGLGLRLIYFSYDVKMKEKGDIPEGYSVSREKKERFSLILESASTNQTSMYLCASSLAYEQYFGPGTRLTVT.

This clone appeared a single time. The sample contains more than one DNA sequence encoding this CDR3. The chain employs TRBV27 and TRBJ2-3, with a weak D call TRBD2 (6 bases). The CDR3 runs to 15 residues. Germline-derived CDR1 and CDR2 are MNHEY and SMNVEV (reference sequence). V lost 8 bases, J lost 2 bases, and 17 bases lay in between. DNA for the CDR3: TGTGCCAGCTCTACCTGGGGAGGCCCCACAGATACGCAGTATTTT. It specifies CASSTWGGPTDTQYF.